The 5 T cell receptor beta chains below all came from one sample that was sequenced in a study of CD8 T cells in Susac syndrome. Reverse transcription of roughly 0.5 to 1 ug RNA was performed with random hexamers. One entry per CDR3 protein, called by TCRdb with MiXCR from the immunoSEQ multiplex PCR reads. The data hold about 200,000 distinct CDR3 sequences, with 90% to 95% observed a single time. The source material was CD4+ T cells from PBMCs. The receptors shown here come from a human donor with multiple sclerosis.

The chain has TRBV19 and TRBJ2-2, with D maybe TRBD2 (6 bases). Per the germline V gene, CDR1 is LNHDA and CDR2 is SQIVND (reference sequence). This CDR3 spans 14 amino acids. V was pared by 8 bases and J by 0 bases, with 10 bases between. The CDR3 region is CASREFANTGELFF. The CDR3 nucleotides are TGTGCCAGTCGGGAGTTCGCGAACACCGGGGAGCTGTTTTTT.

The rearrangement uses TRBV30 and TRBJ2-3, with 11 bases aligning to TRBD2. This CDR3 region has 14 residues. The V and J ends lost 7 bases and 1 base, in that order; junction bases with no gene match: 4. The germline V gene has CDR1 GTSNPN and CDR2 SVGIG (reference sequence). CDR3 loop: CASTTSGGTDTQYF. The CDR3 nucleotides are TGTGCCTCAACGACTAGCGGGGGCACAGATACGCAGTATTTT.

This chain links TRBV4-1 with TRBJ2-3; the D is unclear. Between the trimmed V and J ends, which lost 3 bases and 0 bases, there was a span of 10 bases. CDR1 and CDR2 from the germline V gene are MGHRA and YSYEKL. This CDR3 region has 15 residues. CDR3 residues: CASSQVIGSTDTQYF. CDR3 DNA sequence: TGCGCCAGCAGCCAGGTAATCGGGAGCACAGATACGCAGTATTTT.

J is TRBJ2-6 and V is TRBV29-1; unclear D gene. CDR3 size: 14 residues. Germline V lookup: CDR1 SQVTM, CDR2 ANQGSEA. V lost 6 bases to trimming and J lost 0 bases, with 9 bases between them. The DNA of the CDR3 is TGCAGCGTCCGTTTAAACTCTGGGGCCAACGTCCTGACTTTC. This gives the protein CSVRLNSGANVLTF.

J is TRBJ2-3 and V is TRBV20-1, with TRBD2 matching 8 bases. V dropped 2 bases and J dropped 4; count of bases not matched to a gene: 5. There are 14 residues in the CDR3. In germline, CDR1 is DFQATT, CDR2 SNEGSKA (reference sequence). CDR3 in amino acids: CSARSGLGSDTQYF. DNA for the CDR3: TGCAGTGCTAGATCGGGACTAGGGTCAGATACGCAGTATTTT.